This TCR beta chain is from a study of T-cell memory formation after mild COVID-19. Only a few counts were recorded for this clonotype. The CDR3 spans 14 residues. The V segment lost 3 bases and the J segment 8 bases; nucleotides outside the gene matches: 4. CDR1 and CDR2 (germline): SGHTA, FQGNSA. TCRdb reprocessed the 5' RACE reads with MiXCR, giving one entry per CDR3 protein. This table has 120,000 or so distinct CDR3 sequences, approximately 5.9% appearing once. This TCR was recovered from an adult woman who had mild COVID-19 (a few samples of this study predate the infection). Cell type and time point are not known. This chain connects TRBV7-2 to TRBJ2-1; 10 positions match TRBD1. Sequencing was performed on PBMCs or a T cell subset sorted from them (not recorded which). The CDR3 DNA follows: TGTGCCAGCAGCTTGACAGGGGGCGGTTATGAGCAGTTCTTC. This encodes CASSLTGGGYEQFF.